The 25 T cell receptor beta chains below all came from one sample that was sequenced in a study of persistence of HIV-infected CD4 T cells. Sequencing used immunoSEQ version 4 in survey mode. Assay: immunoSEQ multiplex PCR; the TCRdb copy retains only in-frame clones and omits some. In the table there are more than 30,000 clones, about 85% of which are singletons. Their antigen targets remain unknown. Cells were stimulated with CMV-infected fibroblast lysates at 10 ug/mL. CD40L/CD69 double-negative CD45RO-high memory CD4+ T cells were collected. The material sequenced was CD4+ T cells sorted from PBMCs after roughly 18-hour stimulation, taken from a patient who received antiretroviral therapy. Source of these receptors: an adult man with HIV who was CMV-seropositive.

Here the CDR3 DNA reads TGTGCCAGCTCACCAAGCAGACAGAAAGGGGGCTACACCTTC. It encodes CASSPSRQKGGYTF. The chain couples TRBV18 to TRBJ1-2; D may be TRBD1 (5 bases). Germline V gives CDR1 KGHSH, CDR2 LQKENI. CDR3 size: 14 residues. V lost 2 bases and J lost 8, with 15 bases in between.

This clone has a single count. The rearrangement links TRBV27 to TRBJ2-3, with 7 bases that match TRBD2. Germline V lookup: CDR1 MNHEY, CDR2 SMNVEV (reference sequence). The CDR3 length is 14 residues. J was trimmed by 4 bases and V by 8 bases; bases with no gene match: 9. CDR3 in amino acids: CASGRAGVPDTQYF. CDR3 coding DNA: TGTGCCAGCGGACGGGCGGGGGTCCCAGATACGCAGTATTTT.

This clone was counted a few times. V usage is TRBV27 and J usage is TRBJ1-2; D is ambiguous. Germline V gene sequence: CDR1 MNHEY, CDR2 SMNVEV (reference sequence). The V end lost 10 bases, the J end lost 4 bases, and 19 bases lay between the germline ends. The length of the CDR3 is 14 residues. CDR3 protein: CATRLGNGVYGYTF. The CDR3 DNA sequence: TGTGCCACGCGTTTAGGGAACGGAGTCTATGGCTACACCTTC.

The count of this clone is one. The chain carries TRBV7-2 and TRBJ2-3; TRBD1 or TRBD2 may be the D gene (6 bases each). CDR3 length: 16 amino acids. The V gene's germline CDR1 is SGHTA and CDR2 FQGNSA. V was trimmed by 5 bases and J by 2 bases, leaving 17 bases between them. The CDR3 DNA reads TGTGCCAGCAGCGGTCTTACGGGGGCTTTCACAGATACGCAGTATTTT. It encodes CASSGLTGAFTDTQYF.

CDR3 DNA: TGTGCCAGCAGTGTGGGGGGCCGGGGAGAGACCCAGTACTTC. This sequence encodes CASSVGGRGETQYF. V gene TRBV28 combines with J gene TRBJ2-5; either TRBD1 or TRBD2 may fit D (6 bases each). V was shortened by 5 bases and J by 4 bases, with 14 bases between the two germline ends. The CDR3 totals 14 residues. CDR1 and CDR2 (germline): MDHEN, SYDVKM.

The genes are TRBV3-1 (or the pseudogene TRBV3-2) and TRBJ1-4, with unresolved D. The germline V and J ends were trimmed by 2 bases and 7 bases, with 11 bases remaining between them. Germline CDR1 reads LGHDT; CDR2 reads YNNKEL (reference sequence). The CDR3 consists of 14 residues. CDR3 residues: CASSQLRGSEKLFF. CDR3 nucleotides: TGTGCCAGCAGCCAACTACGAGGCAGTGAAAAACTGTTTTTT.

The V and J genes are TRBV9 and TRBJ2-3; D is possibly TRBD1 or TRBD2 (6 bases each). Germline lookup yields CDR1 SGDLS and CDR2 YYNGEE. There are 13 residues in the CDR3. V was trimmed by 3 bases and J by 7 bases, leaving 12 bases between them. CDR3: CASSEGGRNTQYF. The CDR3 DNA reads TGTGCCAGCAGCGAGGGGGGACGGAATACGCAGTATTTT.

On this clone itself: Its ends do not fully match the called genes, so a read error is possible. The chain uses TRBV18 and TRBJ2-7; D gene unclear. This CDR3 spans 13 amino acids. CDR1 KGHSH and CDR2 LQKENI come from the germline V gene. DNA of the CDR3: TGTGCCAGCTCACCTCCCAGCTCCTACAAGCAGTACTTC. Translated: CASSPPSSYKQYF.

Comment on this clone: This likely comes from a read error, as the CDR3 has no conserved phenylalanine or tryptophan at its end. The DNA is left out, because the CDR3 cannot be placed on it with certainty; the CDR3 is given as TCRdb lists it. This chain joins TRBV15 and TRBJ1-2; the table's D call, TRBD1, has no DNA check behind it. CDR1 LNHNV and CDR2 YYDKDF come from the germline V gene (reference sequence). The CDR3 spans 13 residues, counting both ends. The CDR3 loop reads CATSRDLTQPGQV.

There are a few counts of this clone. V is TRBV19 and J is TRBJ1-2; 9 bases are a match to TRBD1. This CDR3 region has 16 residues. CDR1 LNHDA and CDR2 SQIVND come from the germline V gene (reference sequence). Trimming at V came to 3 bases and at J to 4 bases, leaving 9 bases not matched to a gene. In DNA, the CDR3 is TGTGCCAGTAGTATTCGTACAGGGGGCAGCAGCTATGGCTACACCTTC. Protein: CASSIRTGGSSYGYTF. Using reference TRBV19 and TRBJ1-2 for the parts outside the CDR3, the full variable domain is DGGITQSPKYLFRKEGQNVTLSCEQNLNHDAMYWYRQDPGQGLRLIYYSQIVNDFQKGDIAEGYSVSREKKESFPLTVTSAQKNPTAFYLCASSIRTGGSSYGYTFGSGTRLTVV.

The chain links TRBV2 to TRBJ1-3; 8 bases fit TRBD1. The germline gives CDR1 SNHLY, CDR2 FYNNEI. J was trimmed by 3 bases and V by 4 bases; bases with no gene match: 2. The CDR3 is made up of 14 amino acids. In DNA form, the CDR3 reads TGTGCCAGCAGTGCACAGGGGGATGGAAACACCATATATTTT. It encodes CASSAQGDGNTIYF.

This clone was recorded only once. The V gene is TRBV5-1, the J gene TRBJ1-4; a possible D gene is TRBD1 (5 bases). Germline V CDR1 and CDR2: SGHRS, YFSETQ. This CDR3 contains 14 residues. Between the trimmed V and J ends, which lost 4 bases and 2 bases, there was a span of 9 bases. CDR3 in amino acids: CASSQGTTNEKLFF. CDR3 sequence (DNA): TGCGCCAGCAGCCAGGGAACCACTAATGAAAAACTGTTTTTT. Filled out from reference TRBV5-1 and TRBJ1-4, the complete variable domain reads KAGVTQTPRYLIKTRGQQVTLSCSPISGHRSVSWYQQTPGQGLQFLFEYFSETQRNKGNFPGRFSGRQFSNSRSEMNVSTLELGDSALYLCASSQGTTNEKLFFGSGTQLSVL.

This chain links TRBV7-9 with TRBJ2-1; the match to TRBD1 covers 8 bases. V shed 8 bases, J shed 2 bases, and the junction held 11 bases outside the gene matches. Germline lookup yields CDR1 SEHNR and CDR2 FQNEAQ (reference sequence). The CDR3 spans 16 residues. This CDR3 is CASRTYQGAAYNEQFF. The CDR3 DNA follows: TGTGCCAGCCGAACCTACCAGGGGGCAGCCTACAATGAGCAGTTCTTC.

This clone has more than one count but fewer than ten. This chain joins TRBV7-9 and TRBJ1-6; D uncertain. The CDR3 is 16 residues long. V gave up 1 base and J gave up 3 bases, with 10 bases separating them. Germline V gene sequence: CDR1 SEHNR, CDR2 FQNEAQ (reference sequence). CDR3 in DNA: TGTGCCAGCAGCTTAGGGAGTGGGTTCTATAATTCACCCCTCCACTTT. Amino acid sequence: CASSLGSGFYNSPLHF.

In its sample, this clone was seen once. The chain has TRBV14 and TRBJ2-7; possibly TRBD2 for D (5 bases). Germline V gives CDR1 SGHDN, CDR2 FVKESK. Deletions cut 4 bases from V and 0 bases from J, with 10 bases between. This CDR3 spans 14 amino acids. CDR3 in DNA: TGTGCCAGCAGCCGAGGGCTCGGCTCCTACGAGCAGTACTTC. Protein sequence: CASSRGLGSYEQYF.

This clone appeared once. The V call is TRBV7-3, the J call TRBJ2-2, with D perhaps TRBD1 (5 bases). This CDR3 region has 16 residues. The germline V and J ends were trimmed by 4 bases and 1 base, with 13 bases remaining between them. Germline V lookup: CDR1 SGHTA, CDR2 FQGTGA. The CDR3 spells CASSYSGYRNTGELFF. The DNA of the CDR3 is TGTGCCAGCAGCTATTCAGGGTATAGGAACACCGGGGAGCTGTTTTTT.

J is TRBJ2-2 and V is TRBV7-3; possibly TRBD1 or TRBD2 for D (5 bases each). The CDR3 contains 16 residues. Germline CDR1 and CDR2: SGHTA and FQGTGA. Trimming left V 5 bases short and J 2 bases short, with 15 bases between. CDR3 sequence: CASSQLGAGNTGELFF. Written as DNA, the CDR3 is TGTGCCAGCAGCCAACTCGGGGCGGGTAACACCGGGGAGCTGTTTTTT.

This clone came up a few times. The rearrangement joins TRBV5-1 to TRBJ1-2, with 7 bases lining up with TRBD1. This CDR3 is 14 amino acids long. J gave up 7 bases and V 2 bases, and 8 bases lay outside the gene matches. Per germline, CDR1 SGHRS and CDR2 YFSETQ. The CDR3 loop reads CASSFQQGKGGYTF. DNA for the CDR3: TGCGCCAGCAGCTTTCAACAGGGGAAGGGTGGCTACACCTTC.

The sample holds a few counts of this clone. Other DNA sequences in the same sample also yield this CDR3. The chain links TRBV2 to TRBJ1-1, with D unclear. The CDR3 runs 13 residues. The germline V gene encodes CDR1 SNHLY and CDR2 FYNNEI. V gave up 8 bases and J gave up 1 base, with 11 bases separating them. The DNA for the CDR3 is TGTGCCAGCGGTGGGGAAAGGAACACTGAAGCTTTCTTT. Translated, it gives CASGGERNTEAFF.

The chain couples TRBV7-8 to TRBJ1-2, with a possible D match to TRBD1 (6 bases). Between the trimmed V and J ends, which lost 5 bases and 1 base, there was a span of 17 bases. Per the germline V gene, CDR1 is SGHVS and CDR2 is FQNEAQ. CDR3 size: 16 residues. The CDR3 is CASSPGRGGVNYGYTF. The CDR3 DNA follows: TGTGCCAGCAGCCCCGGGAGGGGGGGGGTTAACTATGGCTACACCTTC.

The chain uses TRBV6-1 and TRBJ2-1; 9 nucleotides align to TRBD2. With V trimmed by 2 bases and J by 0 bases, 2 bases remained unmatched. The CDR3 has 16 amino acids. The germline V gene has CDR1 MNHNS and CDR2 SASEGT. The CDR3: CASSELGLASYNEQFF. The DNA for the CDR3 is TGTGCCAGCAGTGAATTGGGACTAGCCTCCTACAATGAGCAGTTCTTC.

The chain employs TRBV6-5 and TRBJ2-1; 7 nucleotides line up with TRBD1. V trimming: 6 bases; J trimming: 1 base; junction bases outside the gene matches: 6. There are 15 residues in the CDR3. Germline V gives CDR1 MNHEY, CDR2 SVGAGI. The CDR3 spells CASSQGDGSYNEQFF. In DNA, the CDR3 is TGTGCCAGCAGCCAGGGGGACGGATCCTACAATGAGCAGTTCTTC.

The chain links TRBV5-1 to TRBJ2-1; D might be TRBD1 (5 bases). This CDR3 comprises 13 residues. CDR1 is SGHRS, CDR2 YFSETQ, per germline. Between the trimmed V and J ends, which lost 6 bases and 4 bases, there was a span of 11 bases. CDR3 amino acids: CASTLTDYNEQFF. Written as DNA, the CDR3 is TGCGCCAGCACCCTGACAGATTACAATGAGCAGTTCTTC.

The CDR3 nucleotides are TGTGCCAGCAGTTTACCTGTACACAATGAGCAGTTCTTC. Amino acids: CASSLPVHNEQFF. The chain employs TRBV28 and TRBJ2-1; D not resolved. Trimming cost V 2 bases and J 5 bases, with 7 bases left between them. The CDR3 loop spans 13 amino acids. CDR1 MDHEN and CDR2 SYDVKM come from the germline V gene.

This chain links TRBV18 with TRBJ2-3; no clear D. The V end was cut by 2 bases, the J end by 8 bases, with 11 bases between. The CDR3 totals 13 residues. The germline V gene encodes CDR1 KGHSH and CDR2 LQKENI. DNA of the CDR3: TGTGCCAGCTCACCAGGTACTTTAGGTACGCAGTATTTT. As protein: CASSPGTLGTQYF.